These 3 T cell receptor beta chains originate from one sample sequenced in a study of blood T cell repertoires in COVID-19. Measured with immunoSEQ multiplex PCR; TCRdb has only the in-frame clones, and not every one. This table has some 350,000 clones, around 87% appearing once. The sample comprised PBMCs or T cells enriched from blood (not recorded which). These receptors originate from a woman in her 30s who had recovered from COVID-19.

This chain connects TRBV5-1 to TRBJ2-7, with D possibly matching TRBD2 (6 bases). This CDR3 comprises 14 residues. The germline V gene encodes CDR1 SGHRS and CDR2 YFSETQ. The V and J ends lost 5 bases and 4 bases respectively, with 16 bases between them. The CDR3 DNA is TGCGCCAGCAGTGTCACGGGGGATTTTTACGAGCAGTACTTC. This gives the protein CASSVTGDFYEQYF.

CDR3 DNA sequence: TGCGCCAGCAGCCGCAGGGGTAATTCACCCCTCCACTTT. Its translation: CASSRRGNSPLHF. The chain employs TRBV4-3 and TRBJ1-6; D may be TRBD1 (6 bases). Per the germline V gene, CDR1 is LGHNA and CDR2 is YSLEER. The CDR3 is made up of 13 amino acids. V was pared by 4 bases and J by 6 bases, with 7 bases between.

The chain couples TRBV7-6 to TRBJ2-5; 7 nucleotides agree with TRBD1. Trimming took 6 bases from V and 1 from J; bases not matched to a gene: 8. In germline, CDR1 is SGHVS, CDR2 FNYEAQ. This CDR3 spans 15 amino acids. The DNA of the CDR3 is TGTGCCAGCAGACTTCAGGGACAGCCCCAAGAGACCCAGTACTTC. Translated: CASRLQGQPQETQYF.